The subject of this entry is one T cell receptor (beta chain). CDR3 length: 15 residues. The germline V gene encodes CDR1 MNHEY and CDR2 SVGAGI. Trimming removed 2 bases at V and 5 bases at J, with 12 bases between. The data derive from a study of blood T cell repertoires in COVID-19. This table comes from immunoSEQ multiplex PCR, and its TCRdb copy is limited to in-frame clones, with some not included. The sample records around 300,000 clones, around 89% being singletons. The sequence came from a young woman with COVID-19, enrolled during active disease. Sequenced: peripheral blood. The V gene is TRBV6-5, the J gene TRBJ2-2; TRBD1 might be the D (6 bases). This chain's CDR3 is CASSYHPRGTGELFF. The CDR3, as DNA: TGTGCCAGCAGTTACCACCCAAGGGGGACCGGGGAGCTGTTTTTT.